The rows below give T cell receptor beta chains drawn from one sample of a study of T cells in Graves' hyperthyroidism and ophthalmopathy. TCRdb used MiXCR to reprocess the multiplex PCR reads, holding one entry per CDR3 protein. The data contain some 740,000 distinct CDR3 sequences, around 15% of them singletons. Sequenced material: blood. The source of these receptors is a woman under 30 with Graves' hyperthyroidism. Each CDR3 is given with its conserved first and last residue. D genes are given only for firm matches. The listing skips clone size in some rows; elsewhere it reads once, few, many or a size class.

size: -; J: TRBJ2-1; V: TRBV4-3; D: -; length: 15; CDR3: CASSQYETSRHEQFF; DNA: TGCGCCAGCAGCCAATATGAGACTTCTCGTCATGAGCAGTTCTTC
size: few; J: TRBJ2-2; V: TRBV2; D: TRBD2; length: 16; CDR3: CASSEGSGTYTGELFF; DNA: TGTGCCAGCAGTGAGGGTAGCGGGACTTACACCGGGGAGCTGTTTTTT
size: many; J: TRBJ2-1; V: TRBV3-1; D: TRBD2; length: 16; CDR3: CASTPPTSGRGNEQFF; DNA: TGTGCCAGCACCCCTCCCACTAGCGGGAGGGGCAATGAGCAGTTCTTC
size: many; J: TRBJ2-1; V: TRBV20-1; D: -; length: 15; CDR3: CSARVVPPRYNEQFF; DNA: TGCAGTGCTAGAGTGGTACCACCGCGGTACAATGAGCAGTTCTTC
size: many; J: TRBJ2-7; V: TRBV3-1; D: -; length: 15; CDR3: CASSQDVMGAYEQYF; DNA: TGTGCCAGCAGCCAAGATGTGATGGGAGCCTACGAGCAGTACTTC
size: -; J: TRBJ2-7; V: TRBV18; D: TRBD1; length: 16; CDR3: CASSPLVGTGFDEQYF; DNA: TGTGCCAGCTCCCCGCTGGTCGGGACAGGGTTCGACGAGCAGTACTTC
size: many; J: TRBJ2-3; V: TRBV24-1; D: -; length: 14; CDR3: CATSDLAGDGTQYF; DNA: TGTGCCACCAGTGATTTGGCGGGTGATGGTACGCAGTATTTT
size: many; J: TRBJ1-1; V: TRBV20-1; D: -; length: 13; CDR3: CSARNRRTTEAFF; DNA: TGCAGTGCTAGAAACCGGAGGACCACTGAAGCTTTCTTT
size: -; J: TRBJ2-3; V: TRBV11-2; D: TRBD1; length: 16; CDR3: CASRIGTGITTDTQYF; DNA: TGTGCCAGCAGGATTGGGACAGGGATTACCACAGATACGCAGTATTTT
size: many; J: TRBJ2-4; V: TRBV7-9; D: TRBD2; length: 14; CDR3: CASEKTSGQNIQYF; DNA: TGTGCCAGCGAAAAGACTAGCGGACAAAACATTCAGTACTTC
size: many; J: TRBJ1-2; V: TRBV30; D: -; length: 12; CDR3: CAWTPGYYGYTF; DNA: TGTGCCTGGACCCCAGGGTACTATGGCTACACCTTC
size: many; J: TRBJ1-2; V: TRBV3-1; D: -; length: 15; CDR3: CASSPRGQTPGGYTF; DNA: TGTGCCAGCAGCCCCCGCGGACAGACCCCCGGGGGCTACACCTTC
size: many; J: TRBJ2-5; V: TRBV7-9; D: TRBD1; length: 15; CDR3: CASSPVGQGVETQYF; DNA: TGTGCCAGCAGCCCGGTGGGACAGGGGGTTGAGACCCAGTACTTC
size: few; J: TRBJ2-3; V: TRBV5-1; D: -; length: 14; CDR3: CASSTGLSADTQYF; DNA: TGCGCCAGCAGCACCGGGTTAAGCGCAGATACGCAGTATTTT
size: many; J: TRBJ2-2; V: TRBV28; D: -; length: 15; CDR3: CASSIGGRVTGELFF; DNA: TGTGCCAGCAGCATTGGGGGGCGCGTCACCGGGGAGCTGTTTTTT
size: many; J: TRBJ2-1; V: TRBV20-1; D: TRBD1; length: 13; CDR3: CSARTGRYNEQFF; DNA: TGCAGTGCCCGGACAGGGAGGTACAATGAGCAGTTCTTC
size: -; J: TRBJ2-1; V: TRBV28; D: -; length: 13; CDR3: CASTENHYNEQFF; DNA: TGTGCCAGCACCGAGAACCACTACAATGAGCAGTTCTTC
size: many; J: TRBJ1-1; V: TRBV4-3; D: TRBD1; length: 19; CDR3: CASSQARGSDRARDTEAFF; DNA: TGCGCCAGCAGCCAAGCTCGGGGGAGTGACAGGGCCCGGGACACTGAAGCTTTCTTT
size: many; J: TRBJ2-1; V: TRBV28; D: -; length: 15; CDR3: CASTISAPLYNEQFF; DNA: TGTGCCAGCACCATTAGCGCTCCTCTCTACAATGAGCAGTTCTTC
size: -; J: TRBJ1-5; V: TRBV5-6; D: TRBD1; length: 17; CDR3: CASSLLSHDRGNQPQHF; DNA: TGTGCCAGCAGCTTGCTCTCCCACGACAGGGGCAATCAGCCCCAGCATTTT
size: many; J: TRBJ2-7; V: TRBV27; D: -; length: 14; CDR3: CASSLGGSYYEQYF; DNA: TGTGCCAGCAGTTTGGGAGGCTCGTACTACGAGCAGTACTTC
size: few; J: TRBJ2-7; V: TRBV20-1; D: -; length: 13; CDR3: CSANLREYNEQYF; DNA: TGCAGTGCCAACCTCCGGGAGTACAACGAGCAGTACTTC
size: -; J: TRBJ2-5; V: TRBV28; D: TRBD2; length: 16; CDR3: CASSYRDSGGGETQYF; DNA: TGTGCCAGCAGTTATCGGGACAGCGGGGGGGGGGAGACCCAGTACTTC
size: few; J: TRBJ1-4; V: TRBV25-1; D: TRBD1; length: 15; CDR3: CASSHMGDRHEKLFF; DNA: TGTGCCAGCAGTCACATGGGGGACAGGCATGAAAAACTGTTTTTT
size: few; J: TRBJ2-7; V: TRBV29-1; D: TRBD1; length: 17; CDR3: CSVEIRDRGLLPYEQYF; DNA: TGCAGCGTTGAGATCCGGGACAGGGGGCTACTCCCCTACGAGCAGTACTTC
size: many; J: TRBJ1-1; V: TRBV2; D: TRBD1; length: 14; CDR3: CASRKQDRVSEAFF; DNA: TGTGCCAGCAGGAAACAGGACAGGGTCTCTGAAGCTTTCTTT
size: -; J: TRBJ2-2; V: TRBV28; D: -; length: 19; CDR3: CASSNGGLRGRQNTGELFF; DNA: TGTGCCAGCAGTAACGGAGGCCTAAGGGGGAGACAGAACACCGGGGAGCTGTTTTTT
size: many; J: TRBJ2-1; V: TRBV2; D: TRBD1; length: 15; CDR3: CASTARDRTSGEQFF; DNA: TGTGCCAGCACCGCCCGGGACAGGACTTCGGGTGAGCAGTTCTTC
size: few; J: TRBJ2-2; V: TRBV11-3; D: -; length: 19; CDR3: CASSPWSAGRAANTGELFF; DNA: TGTGCCAGCAGCCCCTGGTCGGCGGGCAGGGCGGCGAACACCGGGGAGCTGTTTTTT
size: many; J: TRBJ1-6; V: TRBV5-8; D: -; length: 17; CDR3: CASNLRSGSSYNSPLHF; DNA: TGTGCCAGCAACCTACGGTCCGGGAGCTCCTATAATTCACCCCTCCACTTT
size: many; J: TRBJ2-1; V: TRBV18; D: -; length: 14; CDR3: CASSPGVRDPEQFF; DNA: TGTGCCAGCTCACCCGGAGTGCGGGACCCTGAGCAGTTCTTC
size: -; J: TRBJ2-1; V: TRBV6-2/TRBV6-3; D: TRBD2; length: 15; CDR3: CASQGLAGSYNEQFF; DNA: TGTGCCAGCCAGGGACTAGCGGGCTCCTACAATGAGCAGTTCTTC
size: many; J: TRBJ2-7; V: TRBV11-2; D: TRBD1; length: 14; CDR3: CASSGHRGPYEQYF; DNA: TGTGCCAGCAGCGGTCACAGGGGGCCCTACGAGCAGTACTTC
size: many; J: TRBJ2-3; V: TRBV19; D: TRBD2; length: 15; CDR3: CASSILGLADGTQYF; DNA: TGTGCCAGTAGTATACTGGGACTAGCAGATGGTACGCAGTATTTT
size: few; J: TRBJ2-2; V: TRBV6-1; D: TRBD2; length: 17; CDR3: CASRSLRTSPNTGELFF; DNA: TGTGCCAGCAGATCCCTTCGGACTAGCCCGAACACCGGGGAGCTGTTTTTT
size: many; J: TRBJ1-2; V: TRBV30; D: TRBD1; length: 13; CDR3: CAWGRDRTNGYTF; DNA: TGTGCCTGGGGACGGGACAGGACGAATGGCTACACCTTC
size: many; J: TRBJ2-7; V: TRBV18; D: TRBD2; length: 15; CDR3: CASSPGTSGAYEQYF; DNA: TGTGCCAGCTCACCCGGGACTAGCGGGGCTTACGAGCAGTACTTC
size: -; J: TRBJ1-2; V: TRBV6-2/TRBV6-3; D: -; length: 12; CDR3: CASSATGDGYTF; DNA: TGTGCCAGCAGTGCTACAGGAGATGGCTACACCTTC
size: many; J: TRBJ2-3; V: TRBV24-1; D: -; length: 14; CDR3: CATSVQGNTDTQYF; DNA: TGTGCCACCAGTGTCCAGGGAAACACAGATACGCAGTATTTT
size: -; J: TRBJ2-5; V: TRBV20-1; D: TRBD2; length: 13; CDR3: CSARREVQETQYF; DNA: TGCAGTGCTCGGCGGGAGGTCCAAGAGACCCAGTACTTC
size: many; J: TRBJ2-1; V: TRBV6-1; D: TRBD1; length: 15; CDR3: CASSYRTTGGGEQFF; DNA: TGTGCCAGCAGTTATAGGACGACAGGGGGCGGTGAGCAGTTCTTC
size: -; J: TRBJ2-1; V: TRBV6-5; D: TRBD2; length: 19; CDR3: CASSYSLGTSGSGYNEQFF; DNA: TGTGCCAGCAGTTACTCGCTCGGGACTAGCGGGAGTGGGTACAATGAGCAGTTCTTC
size: -; J: TRBJ2-6; V: TRBV7-9; D: -; length: 18; CDR3: CASSLKGPGNSGANVPTF; DNA: TGTGCCAGCAGCCTCAAGGGACCAGGGAACTCTGGGGCCAACGTCCCGACTTTC
size: many; J: TRBJ2-1; V: TRBV6-1; D: -; length: 13; CDR3: CASSRLLGDEQFF; DNA: TGTGCCAGCAGTAGACTACTGGGTGATGAGCAGTTCTTC